This paragraph covers one T cell receptor beta chain sequence. What it recognizes is unknown. This record belongs to a study of Tregs in tolerant kidney transplant recipients. Study-level points and caveats: For some patients, primers changed over time, blocking nucleotide-level comparison. Tolerant patients' donor-specific Tregs expanded beyond overall Tregs, suggesting antigen-driven growth. This study did not directly address biological reproducibility.

The data were produced by immunoSEQ multiplex PCR, yet TCRdb's version contains in-frame clones alone and is incomplete. The sample lists some 74,000 clones; approximately 90% were seen once. Unstimulated regulatory T cells (CD4+CD25+CD127-), CD4+CD25- non-regulatory cells, CD4 and CD8 cells were FACS-sorted from thawed PBMCs. This clonotype was sampled from a human donor who received a combined kidney and bone marrow transplant. The specimen comprised Tregs from blood, sampled before the transplant.

The CDR3 here is CASTTGAANSVDTQYF. CDR3 nucleotide sequence: TGTGCCAGCACTACTGGGGCCGCCAATTCGGTCGATACGCAGTATTTT. This sequence joins TRBV28 and TRBJ2-3; maybe TRBD1 (5 bases). This CDR3 region has 16 residues. Germline V gives CDR1 MDHEN, CDR2 SYDVKM. V lost 7 bases, J lost 6 bases, and 23 bases lay in between.